The entry below describes one T cell receptor (beta chain). Its cognate antigen is unknown. V gave up 10 bases and J gave up 1 base; unmatched junction bases: 3. The CDR3 length is 13 residues. The V gene's germline CDR1 is MNHEY and CDR2 SVGEGT. This entry is derived from a study of regulatory T cells in long-lasting Graves disease. Libraries of TCR beta came from iRepertoire HTBI primers plus Arm-PCR of CDR3 regions. TCRdb analysed the multiplex PCR reads with MiXCR anew, one entry per CDR3 protein. Of roughly 500,000 distinct CDR3 sequences in the sample, around 21% were seen once. Time point specified: persistent/refractory GD, antithyroid drugs over 5 years with positive TRAb. Making the TCR library involved RNA that had been extracted from PBMCs. An endocrinology department located in Xi'an, China, was where the patients came from. The study, taken as a whole, reports: Favoring TRBV28, TRBJ1-2 and TRBJ2-5 was a feature seen in persistent disease.

V and J are TRBV6-2 or TRBV6-3 and TRBJ1-4, with TRBD1 matching 7 bases. The sequenced sample was peripheral blood mononuclear cells (PBMCs), obtained when the disease was refractory, from a patient treated with antithyroid drugs. The receptor's source is a female donor with Graves disease. CDR3 bases: TGTGCCACCCACAGGGGAACTAATGAAAAACTGTTTTTT. Protein: CATHRGTNEKLFF.